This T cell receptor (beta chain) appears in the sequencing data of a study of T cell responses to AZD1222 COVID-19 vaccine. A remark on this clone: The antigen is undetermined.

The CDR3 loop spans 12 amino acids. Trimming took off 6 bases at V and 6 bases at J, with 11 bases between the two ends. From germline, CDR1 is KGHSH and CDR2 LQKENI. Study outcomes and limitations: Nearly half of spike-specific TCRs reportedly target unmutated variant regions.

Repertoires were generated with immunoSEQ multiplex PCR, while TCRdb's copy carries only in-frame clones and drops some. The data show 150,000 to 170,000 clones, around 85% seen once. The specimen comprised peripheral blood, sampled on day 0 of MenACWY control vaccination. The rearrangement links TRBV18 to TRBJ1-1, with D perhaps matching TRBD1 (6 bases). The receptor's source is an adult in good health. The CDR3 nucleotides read TGTGCCAGCTCCGTGGGGGCCCCTGAAGCTTTCTTT. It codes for CASSVGAPEAFF.